One and the same sample provided the 27 T cell receptor beta chains below, sequenced in a study of T cell repertoires in cytomegalovirus infection. Each CDR3 protein is one row after TCRdb ran MiXCR on the reads. This sample has over 45,000 distinct CDR3 sequences, with roughly 20% found just once. These receptors have no known antigen. This specimen consisted of CD8+ T cells from cultured PBMCs, obtained from culture after CMV antigen stimulation. The receptor set was obtained from a human donor in good health (CMV status not recorded). Some clones in this sample may be carry-over from other donors' samples.

This clonotype was seen at least ten times. This chain uses TRBV7-9 with TRBJ2-5; D gene ambiguous. Germline CDR1 is SEHNR and CDR2 is FQNEAQ (reference sequence). There are 11 residues in the CDR3. V shed 2 bases and J shed 2 bases, with 0 bases lying between them. CDR3 region: CASSLQETQYF. The CDR3 DNA follows: TGTGCCAGCAGCTTACAAGAGACCCAGTACTTC. Full variable domain (remainder filled in from reference TRBV7-9 and TRBJ2-5): DTGVSQNPRHKITKRGQNVTFRCDPISEHNRLYWYRQTLGQGPEFLTYFQNEAQLEKSRLLSDRFSAERPKGSFSTLEIQRTEQGDSAMYLCASSLQETQYFGPGTRLLVL.

This clonotype has only a few counts. The rearrangement uses TRBV6-5 and TRBJ1-1, with TRBD1 matching over 7 bases. This CDR3 is 14 amino acids long. Germline V gene data show CDR1 as MNHEY and CDR2 as SVGAGI. V lost 7 bases to trimming and J lost 7 bases; unmatched junction nucleotides: 12. CDR3 residues: CASNLNRGPSEAFF. The CDR3 DNA reads TGTGCCAGCAATTTAAACAGGGGTCCAAGTGAAGCTTTCTTT.

This chain connects TRBV27 to TRBJ2-6; D remains unclear. Between the trimmed V and J ends, which lost 7 bases and 2 bases, there was a span of 3 bases. The V gene's germline CDR1 is MNHEY and CDR2 SMNVEV (reference sequence). The CDR3 totals 12 residues. The CDR3 loop reads CASKAGANVLTF. The CDR3 DNA reads as TGTGCCAGCAAGGCTGGGGCCAACGTCCTGACTTTC.

This clonotype showed up many times. The chain has TRBV11-2 and TRBJ2-1; a possible D gene is TRBD2 (6 bases). The V gene lost 3 bases and the J gene lost 4 bases, with 10 bases spanning the gap. The CDR3 runs to 14 residues. From germline, CDR1 is SGHAT and CDR2 FQNNGV. DNA of the CDR3: TGTGCCAGCAGCTTGGGCGGGATGTACAATGAGCAGTTCTTC. Amino acids: CASSLGGMYNEQFF.

This chain uses TRBV7-4 with TRBJ2-7; no clear D. The CDR3 length is 11 residues. Germline CDR1 reads SGHVT; CDR2 reads SQSDAQ. Trimming stripped 5 bases from V and 4 bases from J, with 6 bases between. CDR3 in amino acids: CASSPDYEQYF. The CDR3, as DNA: TGTGCCAGCAGCCCCGATTACGAGCAGTACTTC.

The chain joins TRBV7-9 to TRBJ1-2; D unclear. The V end lost 5 bases, the J end lost 0 bases, and 10 bases lay between the germline ends. The CDR3 sequence is 14 residues long. From germline, CDR1 is SEHNR and CDR2 FQNEAQ (reference sequence). CDR3 nucleotide sequence: TGTGCCAGCAGCCGGCCGGGCTCTAACTATGGCTACACCTTC. Its translation: CASSRPGSNYGYTF.

J is TRBJ2-2 and V is TRBV5-7; possibly TRBD1 or TRBD2 for D (6 bases each). TRBV5-7 counts as an open reading frame of uncertain function. Trimming removed 0 bases at V and 5 bases at J, with 14 bases between. The length of the CDR3 is 16 residues. This CDR3 is CASSLEWGALTGELFF. CDR3 sequence (DNA): TGTGCCAGCAGCTTGGAGTGGGGGGCGCTGACCGGGGAGCTGTTTTTT.

This clonotype is medium-sized within its sample. The chain has TRBV7-2 and TRBJ1-1; TRBD1 agrees at 7 bases. The CDR3 loop spans 14 amino acids. CDR1 and CDR2 (germline): SGHTA, FQGNSA. V was pared by 2 bases and J by 8 bases, with 8 bases of the junction left unmatched. CDR3 loop: CASSLRGLTTEAFF. In DNA form, the CDR3 reads TGTGCCAGCAGCTTAAGGGGGCTAACAACAGAAGCTTTCTTT.

The chain couples TRBV7-2 to TRBJ2-7; D gene unclear. Per germline, CDR1 SGHTA and CDR2 FQGNSA. CDR3 length: 13 residues. V dropped 1 base and J dropped 5 bases, with 9 bases sitting between them. The CDR3 DNA is TGTGCCAGCAGCTTAGACCGGAAAAACGAGCAGTACTTC. Translating it yields CASSLDRKNEQYF. Based on the CDR3 plus reference TRBV7-2 and TRBJ2-7, the full variable domain is GAGVSQSPSNKVTEKGKDVELRCDPISGHTALYWYRQSLGQGLEFLIYFQGNSAPDKSGLPSDRFSAERTGGSVSTLTIQRTQQEDSAVYLCASSLDRKNEQYFGPGTRLTVT.

This chain joins TRBV6-2 or TRBV6-3 and TRBJ2-7, with D possibly being TRBD1 or TRBD2 (5 bases each). The V gene's germline CDR1 is MNHEY and CDR2 SVGEGT. CDR3 length: 15 amino acids. The V gene lost 0 bases and the J gene lost 11 bases, with 20 bases spanning the gap. CDR3 region: CASSYSTPRGGWEYF. CDR3 DNA sequence: TGTGCCAGCAGTTACTCGACCCCCCGTGGGGGTTGGGAGTACTTC.

This clonotype was counted at least ten times. This rearrangement joins TRBV7-9 to TRBJ2-7; 12 bases agree with TRBD1. The CDR3 covers 14 residues. With 5 bases clipped from V and 7 bases from J, the junction kept 6 bases outside the gene matches. CDR1 and CDR2 from the germline V gene are SEHNR and FQNEAQ (reference sequence). The CDR3 DNA reads TGTGCCAGCAGCAGACCGGGACAGGGGGCAGAGCAGTACTTC. Translating it yields CASSRPGQGAEQYF.

A few counts support this clonotype. The chain has TRBV7-9 and TRBJ1-3; 9 bases line up with TRBD1. Per the germline V gene, CDR1 is SEHNR and CDR2 is FQNEAQ (reference sequence). The CDR3 is 14 residues long. The junction had 5 bases not matched to a gene; V was cut back by 5 bases and J by 6 bases. The CDR3 DNA is TGTGCCAGCAGCCGGGACAGGGTGGAAAACACCATATATTTT. Translation: CASSRDRVENTIYF.

V and J are TRBV19 and TRBJ1-1; no definite D call. Germline values: CDR1 LNHDA, CDR2 SQIVND (reference sequence). Trimming stripped 3 bases from V and 0 bases from J, with 5 bases between. This CDR3 is 13 amino acids long. Here the CDR3 reads CASSIGVNTEAFF. The DNA of the CDR3 is TGTGCCAGTAGTATCGGGGTGAACACTGAAGCTTTCTTT.

The chain carries TRBV12-3 or TRBV12-4 and TRBJ2-1; 8 positions match TRBD2. After removal of 7 bases from V and 5 bases from J, the junction contained 16 bases not matched to a gene. This CDR3 has 17 amino acids. This chain's CDR3 is CASISIDHSGNHNEQFF. The CDR3 region has the DNA TGTGCCAGCATCTCTATAGATCATAGCGGGAATCACAATGAGCAGTTCTTC.

V is TRBV7-8 and J is TRBJ2-7; D unclear. This CDR3 has 18 residues. The germline CDR1 and CDR2 sequences are SGHVS and FQNEAQ. Deletions cut 8 bases from V and 0 bases from J, with 26 bases between. CDR3 loop: CASSLRPPGEKDSYEQYF. For the CDR3, the DNA is TGTGCCAGCTCCCTGAGACCCCCAGGAGAGAAGGACTCCTACGAGCAGTACTTC.

The chain combines TRBV27 with TRBJ1-2; 8 bases match TRBD1. The CDR3 has 14 residues. Germline CDR1 and CDR2: MNHEY and SMNVEV (reference sequence). Unmatched junction bases numbered 6, after V lost 5 bases and J lost 4 bases. This chain's CDR3 is CASSPAGTGYGYTF. The CDR3 bases are TGTGCCAGCAGTCCCGCCGGGACAGGCTATGGCTACACCTTC.

The chain has TRBV5-1 and TRBJ2-5; TRBD1 aligns across 9 bases. Per germline, CDR1 SGHRS and CDR2 YFSETQ. This CDR3 has 15 amino acids. J lost 4 bases, V lost 4 bases, and 8 bases had no gene match. The DNA for the CDR3 is TGCGCCAGCAGCCGGGGGACAGGGCTAGGAGAGACCCAGTACTTC. Its protein is CASSRGTGLGETQYF.

In its sample, this clonotype was seen a few times. The J gene is TRBJ2-1, the V gene TRBV7-2; 7 positions match TRBD1. The J segment lost 0 bases and the V segment lost 3 bases, leaving 2 bases of the junction unmatched. CDR1 is SGHTA, CDR2 FQGNSA, per germline. The CDR3 totals 15 residues. CDR3 residues: CASSFRDSSYNEQFF. The DNA of the CDR3 is TGTGCCAGCAGCTTTAGGGACAGCTCCTACAATGAGCAGTTCTTC.

V usage is TRBV7-2 and J usage is TRBJ1-2, with D possibly being TRBD1 (5 bases). The CDR3 contains 14 residues. Germline CDR1 SGHTA, CDR2 FQGNSA. The V end lost 1 base, the J end lost 8 bases, and 14 bases lay between the germline ends. CDR3 sequence (DNA): TGTGCCAGCAGCTTAGTACTGACAGATATCGGCTACACCTTC. It specifies CASSLVLTDIGYTF.

The chain carries TRBV7-3 and TRBJ2-5, with 10 bases that match TRBD2. The J segment lost 4 bases and the V segment lost 4 bases, leaving 6 bases of the junction unmatched. This CDR3 region has 15 residues. The germline CDR1 and CDR2 sequences are SGHTA and FQGTGA. CDR3 DNA sequence: TGTGCCAGCAGCTCCAGCGGGGGGGCCCTAGAGACCCAGTACTTC. Its protein is CASSSSGGALETQYF.

This clonotype rates as medium-sized. The rearrangement joins TRBV7-2 to TRBJ2-1; 8 nucleotides agree with TRBD2. The CDR3 totals 15 residues. J gave up 6 bases and V 2 bases, and 6 bases lay outside the gene matches. The germline V gene encodes CDR1 SGHTA and CDR2 FQGNSA. The CDR3 region has the DNA TGTGCCAGCAGCTTAAATAAGCGGGAGCGCAATGAGCAGTTCTTC. This codes for CASSLNKRERNEQFF.

The chain is built from TRBV4-2 and TRBJ1-3; 7 nucleotides agree with TRBD1. J lost 0 bases, V lost 4 bases, and 6 bases had no gene match. CDR1 and CDR2 from the germline V gene are LGHNA and YNFKEQ. This CDR3 is built from 16 residues. The CDR3, as DNA: TGTGCCAGCAGCCGGGACAGTGGAAGCTCTGGAAACACCATATATTTT. This codes for CASSRDSGSSGNTIYF.

This chain links TRBV29-1 with TRBJ2-7; D gene ambiguous. The V gene's germline CDR1 is SQVTM and CDR2 ANQGSEA. V was pared by 0 bases and J by 9 bases, with 15 bases between. This CDR3 spans 13 amino acids. The CDR3 region is CSVEEDAGSGQYF. In nucleotides, the CDR3 is TGCAGCGTTGAAGAGGACGCCGGATCGGGGCAGTACTTC.

Written as DNA, the CDR3 is TGTGCCAGCAGCAATCCAGGGTACTATGGCTACACCTTC. It encodes CASSNPGYYGYTF. The chain has TRBV12-3 or TRBV12-4 and TRBJ1-2; D perhaps matches TRBD1 (5 bases). This CDR3 region has 13 residues. V was trimmed by 6 bases and J by 3 bases, leaving 11 bases between them.

The chain links TRBV7-8 to TRBJ1-5, with no clear D. V was trimmed by 5 bases and J by 0 bases, leaving 14 bases between them. Germline V gene data show CDR1 as SGHVS and CDR2 as FQNEAQ. CDR3 length: 16 amino acids. The CDR3 spells CASSPAQSPSNQPQHF. As DNA, the CDR3 is TGTGCCAGCAGCCCGGCACAGTCACCTAGCAATCAGCCCCAGCATTTT. Variable domain in full (rest from reference TRBV7-8 and TRBJ1-5): GAGVSQSPRYKVAKRGQDVALRCDPISGHVSLFWYQQALGQGPEFLTYFQNEAQLDKSGLPSDRFFAERPEGSVSTLKIQRTQQEDSAVYLCASSPAQSPSNQPQHFGDGTRLSIL.

This rearrangement joins TRBV7-6 to TRBJ2-1, with 7 bases that match TRBD2. Germline CDR1 and CDR2: SGHVS and FNYEAQ. V lost 4 bases and J lost 3; bases outside the gene matches: 9. The CDR3 consists of 16 residues. The DNA for the CDR3 is TGTGCCAGCAGCTCGCCTTTAGCGGGTAACTACAATGAGCAGTTCTTC. Translation: CASSSPLAGNYNEQFF.

The gene calls are TRBV19 and TRBJ2-1, with TRBD2 as a possible D gene (6 bases). The germline CDR1 and CDR2 sequences are LNHDA and SQIVND (reference sequence). Trimming stripped 3 bases from V and 7 bases from J, with 16 bases between. This CDR3 comprises 15 residues. DNA of the CDR3: TGTGCCAGTAGTATTGTTAGGGGAGGTGGAAATGAGCAGTTCTTC. Translated, it gives CASSIVRGGGNEQFF.